This T cell receptor beta chain came from a study of T cell responses to AZD1222 COVID-19 vaccine. Study-level points and caveats: At study baseline, merely over 5 AZD1222 recipients were seropositive. Clonal diversity may have been underestimated, and the donors were mostly white British, with more females than males.

Data came from immunoSEQ multiplex PCR; TCRdb stores just in-frame clones and leaves some out. The table has around 270,000 clones, roughly 93% seen once. Points on this clone: Its matching antigen is unknown.

The germline V and J ends were trimmed by 2 bases and 8 bases, with 15 bases remaining between them. CDR3 length: 14 amino acids. Germline CDR1 is MNHEY and CDR2 is SMNVEV (reference sequence). The chain is built from TRBV27 and TRBJ1-2, with D hard to call. This clonotype was sampled from an adult who received the AZD1222 COVID-19 vaccine. The sample in question was peripheral blood, obtained 28 days after the second AZD1222 dose. The CDR3: CASSLRTGILGYTF. The CDR3 bases are TGTGCCAGCAGTTTACGGACGGGTATTCTGGGCTACACCTTC.